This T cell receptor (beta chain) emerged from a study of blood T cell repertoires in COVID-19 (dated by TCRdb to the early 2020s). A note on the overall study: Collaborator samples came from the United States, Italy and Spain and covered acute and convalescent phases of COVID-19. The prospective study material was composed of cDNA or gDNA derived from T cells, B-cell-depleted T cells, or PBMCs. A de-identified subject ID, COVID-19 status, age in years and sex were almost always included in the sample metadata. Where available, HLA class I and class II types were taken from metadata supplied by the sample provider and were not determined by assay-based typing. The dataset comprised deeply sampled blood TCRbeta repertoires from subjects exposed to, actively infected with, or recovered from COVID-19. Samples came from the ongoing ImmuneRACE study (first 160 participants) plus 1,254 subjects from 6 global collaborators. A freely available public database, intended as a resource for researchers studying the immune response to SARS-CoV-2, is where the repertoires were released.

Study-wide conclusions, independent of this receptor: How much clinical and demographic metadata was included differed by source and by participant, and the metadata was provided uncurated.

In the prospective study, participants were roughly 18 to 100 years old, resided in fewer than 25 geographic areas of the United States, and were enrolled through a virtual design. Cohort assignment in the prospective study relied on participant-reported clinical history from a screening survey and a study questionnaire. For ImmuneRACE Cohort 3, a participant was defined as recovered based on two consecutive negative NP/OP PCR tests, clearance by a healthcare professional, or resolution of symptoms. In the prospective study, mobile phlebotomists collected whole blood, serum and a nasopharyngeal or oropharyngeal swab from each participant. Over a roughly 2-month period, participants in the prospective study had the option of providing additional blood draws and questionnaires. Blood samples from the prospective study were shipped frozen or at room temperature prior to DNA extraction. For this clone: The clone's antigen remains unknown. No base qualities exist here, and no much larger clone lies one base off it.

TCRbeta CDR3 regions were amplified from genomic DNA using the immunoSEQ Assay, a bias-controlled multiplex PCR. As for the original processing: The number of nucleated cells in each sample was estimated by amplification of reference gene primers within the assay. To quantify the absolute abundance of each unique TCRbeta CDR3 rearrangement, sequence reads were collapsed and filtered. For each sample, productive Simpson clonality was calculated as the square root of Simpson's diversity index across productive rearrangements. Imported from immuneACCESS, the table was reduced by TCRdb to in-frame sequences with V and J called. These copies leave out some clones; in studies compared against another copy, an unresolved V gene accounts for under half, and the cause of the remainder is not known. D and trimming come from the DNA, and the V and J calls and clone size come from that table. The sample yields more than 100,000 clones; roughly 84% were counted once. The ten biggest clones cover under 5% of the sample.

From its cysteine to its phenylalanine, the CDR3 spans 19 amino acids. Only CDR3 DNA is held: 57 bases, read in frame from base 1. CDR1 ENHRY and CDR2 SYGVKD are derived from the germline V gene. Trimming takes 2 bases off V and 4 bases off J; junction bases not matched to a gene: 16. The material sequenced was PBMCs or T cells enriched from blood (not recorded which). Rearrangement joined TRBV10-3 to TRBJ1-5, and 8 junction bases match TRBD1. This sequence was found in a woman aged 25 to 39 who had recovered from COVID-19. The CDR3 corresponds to CAISETSALRGRFNQPQHF. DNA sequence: TGTGCCATCAGTGAGACCTCAGCGCTCAGGGGGCGTTTTAATCAGCCCCAGCATTTT.